The clone carrying this TCR beta chain has only a few counts. Its target is unknown. TCRdb ran MiXCR on the 5' RACE reads and lists one entry per CDR3 protein. Among about 390,000 distinct CDR3 sequences, about a sixth were seen once, and the ten largest hold 20% to 25%. In germline, CDR1 is ENHRY, CDR2 SYGVKD. V trimming: 2 bases; J trimming: 5 bases; junction bases outside the gene matches: 12. This CDR3 region has 17 residues. The data derive from a study of T-cell memory formation after mild COVID-19. Notes on the study in general: Nothing showed for sure that second-wave clones peaking on day 37 were SARS-CoV-2 specific. Those CD4+ clones that contracted were mainly in CM and EM (CD8+ ones in EMRA). There was a balanced CD4/CD8 profile in clones contracting day 15 to 85, and later expanders leaned CD4+. Memory cells collected pre-infection included some clones that later responded, suggesting cross-reactive memory joined.

This chain joins TRBV10-3 and TRBJ2-5; 9 bases are a match to TRBD2. Source material: PBMCs or a T cell subset sorted from them (not recorded which). The receptor comes from a young man who had mild COVID-19 (a few samples of this study predate the infection). Cell type and time point are not known. The CDR3 protein is CAISEQEILAGRETQYF. The CDR3 coding sequence is TGTGCCATCAGTGAGCAGGAAATACTAGCGGGCAGGGAGACCCAGTACTTC.